The sequence of this TCR beta chain was determined in a study of neoadjuvant nivolumab and ipilimumab in lung cancer (dated by TCRdb to 2020 to 2021). For the wider study: In the NEOSTAR trial, nivolumab was administered intravenously at 3 mg/kg on days 1, 15 and 29, and the combination arm also received ipilimumab 1 mg/kg on day 1 only. The trial treated 40 to 45 patients with operable NSCLC: 23 were randomized to nivolumab monotherapy and 21 to nivolumab plus ipilimumab. For each study arm, the primary endpoint of the trial was the rate of major pathologic response (MPR) in the intention-to-treat population. The study compared TCR repertoires in pretherapy (baseline) peripheral blood with TCR repertoires in tumors resected at surgery following neoadjuvant immune checkpoint blockade. Matched pretherapy and resected tumor pairs were analyzed from seven patients, of whom four had been treated with nivolumab and three with nivolumab plus ipilimumab.

The library was produced with the immunoSEQ multiplex PCR assay. Regarding the original processing steps: Repertoires were summarized in terms of richness and clonality, and significantly expanded and contracted clones between pre- and post-therapy samples were identified. TCRdb took over this immuneACCESS table, retaining in-frame rearrangements with V and J assigned. Such tables are incomplete; in checked studies, under half of the missing clones stem from an unresolved V gene, and the remainder is unexplained. For V, J and clone size, that table is used; D and trimming come from the DNA. Across this sample there are some 27,000 clones, with 80% seen only once. The ten largest clones take up 6.1% of the sample. The paper's findings and limits, for the study overall: From pretherapy to surgery, increases in tumor T-cell richness and clonality were observed in three of three dual-therapy tumors but in only two of four nivolumab-treated tumors. Richness in tumors resected after neoadjuvant therapy showed a positive correlation with pretherapy blood TCR richness (Spearman R ≈ 0.82). No significant correlation was found between TCR clonality and pathologic tumor regression, and only a single major-pathologic-response sample was available for the analysis of TCR clonality versus pathologic tumor regression. Greater TCR richness and clonality were observed in resected tumors than in tumor-adjacent uninvolved lung, and increases were observed in more dual-therapy-treated tumors. A small number of samples underwent TCR sequencing.

The time point label, read with the paper, signifies: pretherapy, before neoadjuvant immune checkpoint inhibitors. The samples were taken from NEOSTAR, a phase 2 randomized trial in operable NSCLC that tested neoadjuvant nivolumab or nivolumab plus ipilimumab, followed by surgery. Remarks on this clone: Its recognized antigen is unknown. No base-level quality is on record; no much larger clone is a single base apart.

The TCR was taken from an adult with non-small cell lung cancer. Here the sequenced sample was peripheral blood, taken before neoadjuvant nivolumab, alone or with ipilimumab.

The CDR3 amino acid sequence is: CASSQQGLAQYF. The DNA sequence is given as TGTGCCAGCAGTCAACAGGGTTTGGCCCAGTACTTC. This chain joins TRBV28 to TRBJ2-5, and perhaps TRBD1 as D gene, on 6 matching bases. The CDR3, from cysteine to phenylalanine, totals 12 residues. Just the 36-base CDR3 DNA is kept, in frame starting at base 1. The V and J ends are trimmed by 5 bases and 9 bases, leaving 13 bases between them. Sequences MDHEN (CDR1) and SYDVKM (CDR2) are obtained from the germline V gene. The full variable domain, with segments outside the CDR3 supplied by the reference TRBV28 and TRBJ2-5 proteins, appears as DVKVTQSSRYLVKRTGEKVFLECVQDMDHENMFWYRQDPGLGLRLIYFSYDVKMKEKGDIPEGYSVSREKKERFSLILESASTNQTSMYLCASSQQGLAQYFGPGTRLLVL.